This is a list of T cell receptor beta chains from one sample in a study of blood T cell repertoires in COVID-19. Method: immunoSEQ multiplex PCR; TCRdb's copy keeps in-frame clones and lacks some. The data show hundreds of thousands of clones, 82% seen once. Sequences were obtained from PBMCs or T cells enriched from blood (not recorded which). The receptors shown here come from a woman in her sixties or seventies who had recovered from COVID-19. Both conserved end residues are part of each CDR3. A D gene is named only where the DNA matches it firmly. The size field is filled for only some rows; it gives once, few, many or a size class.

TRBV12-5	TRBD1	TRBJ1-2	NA	CASGWGTGRGAYGYTF	TGTGCTAGTGGTTGGGGGACAGGGAGAGGGGCCTATGGCTACACCTTC
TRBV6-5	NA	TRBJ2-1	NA	CASRGRRYYNEQFF	TGTGCCAGCAGGGGCAGGCGTTACTACAATGAGCAGTTCTTC
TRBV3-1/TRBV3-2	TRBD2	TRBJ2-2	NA	CASSQDSLAGVGRELFF	TGTGCCAGCAGCCAAGATAGTCTAGCGGGAGTTGGCCGGGAGCTGTTTTTT
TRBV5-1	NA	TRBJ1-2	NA	CASSWEGTPSYGYTF	TGCGCCAGCAGCTGGGAGGGGACACCCTCTTATGGCTACACCTTC
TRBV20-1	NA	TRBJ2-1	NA	CSVLQGKEQFF	TGCAGTGTTCTACAGGGAAAAGAGCAGTTCTTC
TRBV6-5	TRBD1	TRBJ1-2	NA	CASSGTANRYGYTF	TGTGCCAGCAGCGGGACAGCAAACCGTTATGGCTACACCTTC
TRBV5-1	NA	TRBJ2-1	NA	CASSLGIGSTYNEQFF	TGCGCCAGCAGCTTGGGGATCGGGTCGACTTACAATGAGCAGTTCTTC
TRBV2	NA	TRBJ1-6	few	CASSATGTPNSPLHF	TGTGCCAGCAGTGCTACCGGGACACCAAATTCACCCCTCCACTTT
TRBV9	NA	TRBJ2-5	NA	CASSVALGAQTQYF	TGTGCCAGCAGCGTAGCCCTTGGGGCACAGACCCAGTACTTC
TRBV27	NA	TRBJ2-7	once	CASSGGSSYEQYF	TGTGCCAGCAGTGGGGGGAGCTCCTACGAGCAGTACTTC
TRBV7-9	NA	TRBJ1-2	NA	CASSLDGGGLSGGYTF	TGTGCCAGCAGCTTAGATGGCGGAGGGTTATCGGGAGGCTACACCTTC
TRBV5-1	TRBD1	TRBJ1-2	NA	CASSLVGDRGEYGYTF	TGCGCCAGCAGCTTGGTCGGGGACAGGGGAGAGTATGGCTACACCTTC
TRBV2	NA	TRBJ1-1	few	CASSEKLEAFF	TGTGCCAGCAGTGAAAAGCTTGAAGCTTTCTTT
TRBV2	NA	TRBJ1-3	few	CASSEGSRKLYF	TGTGCCAGCAGTGAAGGGTCCCGAAAGCTATATTTT
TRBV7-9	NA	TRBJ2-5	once	CASSLWLRQQETQYF	TGTGCCAGCAGCTTATGGTTGCGGCAGCAAGAGACCCAGTACTTC
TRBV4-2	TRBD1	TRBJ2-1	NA	CASSYGTGGNEQFF	TGTGCCAGCAGCTATGGGACAGGGGGCAATGAGCAGTTCTTC
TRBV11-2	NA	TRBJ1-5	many	CASSLARTGPQHF	TGTGCCAGCAGCTTAGCTCGTACCGGGCCCCAGCATTTT